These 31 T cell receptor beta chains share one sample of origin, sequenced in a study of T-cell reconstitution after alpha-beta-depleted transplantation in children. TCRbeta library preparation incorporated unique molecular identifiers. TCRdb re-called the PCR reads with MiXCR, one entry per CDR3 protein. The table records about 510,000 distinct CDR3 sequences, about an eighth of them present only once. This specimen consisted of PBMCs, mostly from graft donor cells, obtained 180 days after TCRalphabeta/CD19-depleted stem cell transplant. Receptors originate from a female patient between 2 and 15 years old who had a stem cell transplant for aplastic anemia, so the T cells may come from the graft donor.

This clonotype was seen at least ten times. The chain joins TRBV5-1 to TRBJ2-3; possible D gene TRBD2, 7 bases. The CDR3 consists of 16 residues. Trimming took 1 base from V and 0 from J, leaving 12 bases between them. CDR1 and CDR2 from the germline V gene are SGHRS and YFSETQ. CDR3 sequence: CASSLRGAPSTDTQYF. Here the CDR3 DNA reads TGCGCCAGCAGCTTGCGGGGGGCTCCTAGCACAGATACGCAGTATTTT.

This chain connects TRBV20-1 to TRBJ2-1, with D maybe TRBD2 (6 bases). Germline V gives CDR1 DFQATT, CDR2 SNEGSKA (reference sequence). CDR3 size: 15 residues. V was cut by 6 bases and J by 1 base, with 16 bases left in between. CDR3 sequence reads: CSAISSVTSYNEQFF. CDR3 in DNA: TGCAGTGCCATATCTAGCGTGACGTCCTACAATGAGCAGTTCTTC.

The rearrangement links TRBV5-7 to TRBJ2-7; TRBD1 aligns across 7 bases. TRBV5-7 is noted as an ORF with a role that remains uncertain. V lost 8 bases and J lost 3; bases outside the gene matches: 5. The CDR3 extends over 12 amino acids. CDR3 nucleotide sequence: TGTGCCAGGAGCCCAGGGGGCTACGAGCAGTACGTC. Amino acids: CARSPGGYEQYV.

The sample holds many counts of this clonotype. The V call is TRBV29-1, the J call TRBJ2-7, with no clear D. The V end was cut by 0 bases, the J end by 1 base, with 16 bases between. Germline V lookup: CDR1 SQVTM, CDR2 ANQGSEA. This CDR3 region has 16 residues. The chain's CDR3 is CSVEESGVGSSYEQYF. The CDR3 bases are TGCAGCGTTGAAGAATCCGGCGTAGGCAGTTCCTACGAGCAGTACTTC.

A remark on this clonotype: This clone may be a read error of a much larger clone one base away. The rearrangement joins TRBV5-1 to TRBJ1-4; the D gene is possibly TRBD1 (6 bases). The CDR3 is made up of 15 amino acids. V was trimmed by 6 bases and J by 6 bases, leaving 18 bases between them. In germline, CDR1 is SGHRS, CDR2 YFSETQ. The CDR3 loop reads CASTQTGAFDEKLFF. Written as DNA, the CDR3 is TGCGCCAGCACCCAAACGGGGGCGTTCGATGAAAAACTGTTTTTT.

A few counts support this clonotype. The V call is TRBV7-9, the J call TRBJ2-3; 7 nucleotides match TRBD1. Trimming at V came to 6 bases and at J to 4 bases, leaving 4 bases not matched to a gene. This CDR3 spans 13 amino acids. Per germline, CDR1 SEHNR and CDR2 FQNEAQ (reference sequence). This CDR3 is CASRWDRPDTQYF. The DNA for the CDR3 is TGTGCCAGCAGGTGGGACAGACCAGATACGCAGTATTTT.

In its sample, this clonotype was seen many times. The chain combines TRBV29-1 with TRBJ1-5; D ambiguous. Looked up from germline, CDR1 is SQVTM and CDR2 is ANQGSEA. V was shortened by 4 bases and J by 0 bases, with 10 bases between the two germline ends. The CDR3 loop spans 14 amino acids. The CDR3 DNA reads TGCAGCGTTGGAAACGGATATAGCAATCAGCCCCAGCATTTT. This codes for CSVGNGYSNQPQHF.

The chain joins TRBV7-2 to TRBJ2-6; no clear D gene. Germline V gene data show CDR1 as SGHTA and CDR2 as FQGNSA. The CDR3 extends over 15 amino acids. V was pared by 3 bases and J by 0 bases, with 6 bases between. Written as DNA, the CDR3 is TGTGCCAGCAGCTTCCCGAACTCTGGGGCCAACGTCCTGACTTTC. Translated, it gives CASSFPNSGANVLTF. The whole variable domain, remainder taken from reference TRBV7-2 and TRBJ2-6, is GAGVSQSPSNKVTEKGKDVELRCDPISGHTALYWYRQSLGQGLEFLIYFQGNSAPDKSGLPSDRFSAERTGGSVSTLTIQRTQQEDSAVYLCASSFPNSGANVLTFGAGSRLTVL.

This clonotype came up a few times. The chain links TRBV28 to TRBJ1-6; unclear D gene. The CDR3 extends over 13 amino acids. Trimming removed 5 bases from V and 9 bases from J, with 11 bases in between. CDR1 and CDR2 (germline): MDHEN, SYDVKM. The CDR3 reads CASSPGDTSPLHF. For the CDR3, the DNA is TGTGCCAGCAGTCCCGGGGATACTTCACCCCTCCACTTT.

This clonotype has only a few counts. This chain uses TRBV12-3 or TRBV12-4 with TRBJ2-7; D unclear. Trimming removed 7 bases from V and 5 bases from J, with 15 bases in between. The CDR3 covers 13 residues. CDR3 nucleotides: TGTGCCAGCACATCGAGCCATCTCCACGAGCAGTACTTC. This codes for CASTSSHLHEQYF.

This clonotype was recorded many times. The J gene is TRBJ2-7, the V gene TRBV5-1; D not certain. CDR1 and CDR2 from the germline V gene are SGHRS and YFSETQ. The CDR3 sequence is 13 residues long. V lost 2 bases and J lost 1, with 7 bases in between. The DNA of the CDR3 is TGCGCCAGCAGCTTTTTTCCATCCTACGAGCAGTACGTC. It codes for CASSFFPSYEQYV.

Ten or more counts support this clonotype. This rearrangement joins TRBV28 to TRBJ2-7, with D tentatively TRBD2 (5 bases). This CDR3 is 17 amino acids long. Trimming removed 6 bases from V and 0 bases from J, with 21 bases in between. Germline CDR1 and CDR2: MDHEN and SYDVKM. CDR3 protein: CASRCNRDPRSSYEQYV. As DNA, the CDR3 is TGTGCCAGCAGATGCAACCGGGATCCACGGAGCTCCTACGAGCAGTACGTC.

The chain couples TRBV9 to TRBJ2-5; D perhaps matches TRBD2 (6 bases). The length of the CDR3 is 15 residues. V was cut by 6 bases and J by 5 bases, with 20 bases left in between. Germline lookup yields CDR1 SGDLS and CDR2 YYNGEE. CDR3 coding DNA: TGTGCCAGCAACCTCCGGGGGAGCCAAAACGAGACCCAGTACTTC. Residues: CASNLRGSQNETQYF. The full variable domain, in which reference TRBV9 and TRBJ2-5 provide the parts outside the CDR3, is DSGVTQTPKHLITATGQRVTLRCSPRSGDLSVYWYQQSLDQGLQFLIQYYNGEERAKGNILERFSAQQFPDLHSELNLSSLELGDSALYFCASNLRGSQNETQYFGPGTRLLVL.

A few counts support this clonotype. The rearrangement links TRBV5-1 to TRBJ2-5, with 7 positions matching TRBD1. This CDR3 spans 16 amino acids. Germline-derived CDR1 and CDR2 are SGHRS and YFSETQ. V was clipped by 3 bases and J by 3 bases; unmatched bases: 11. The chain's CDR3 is CASSSNPGQPEETQYF. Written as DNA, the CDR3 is TGCGCCAGCAGCTCAAATCCGGGACAGCCAGAAGAGACCCAGTACTTC.

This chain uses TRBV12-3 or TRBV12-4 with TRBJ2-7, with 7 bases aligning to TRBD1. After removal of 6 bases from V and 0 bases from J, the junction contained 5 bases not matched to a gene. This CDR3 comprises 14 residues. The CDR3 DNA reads TGTGCCAGCAGACCGGGACAGAGCTCCTACGAGCAGTACTTC. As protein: CASRPGQSSYEQYF.

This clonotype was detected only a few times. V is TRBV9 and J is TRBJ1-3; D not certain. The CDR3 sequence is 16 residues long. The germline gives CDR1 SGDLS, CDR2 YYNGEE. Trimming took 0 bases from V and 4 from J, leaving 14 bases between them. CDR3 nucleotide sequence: TGTGCCAGCAGCGTAGCGGCCTGGGAGGGCGGAAACACCATATATTTT. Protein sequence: CASSVAAWEGGNTIYF.

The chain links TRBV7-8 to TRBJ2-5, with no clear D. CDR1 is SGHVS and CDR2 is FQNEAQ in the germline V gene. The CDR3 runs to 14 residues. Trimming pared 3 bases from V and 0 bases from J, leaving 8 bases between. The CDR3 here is CASSFSRNQETQYF. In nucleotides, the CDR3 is TGTGCCAGCAGCTTCAGTAGAAACCAAGAGACCCAGTACTTC.

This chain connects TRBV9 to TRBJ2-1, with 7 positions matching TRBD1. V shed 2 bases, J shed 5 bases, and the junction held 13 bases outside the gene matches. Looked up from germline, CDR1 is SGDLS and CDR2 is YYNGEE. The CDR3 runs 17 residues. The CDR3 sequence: CASSVAPRSTGHNEQFF. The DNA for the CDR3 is TGTGCCAGCAGCGTGGCCCCCCGATCGACAGGGCACAATGAGCAGTTCTTC.

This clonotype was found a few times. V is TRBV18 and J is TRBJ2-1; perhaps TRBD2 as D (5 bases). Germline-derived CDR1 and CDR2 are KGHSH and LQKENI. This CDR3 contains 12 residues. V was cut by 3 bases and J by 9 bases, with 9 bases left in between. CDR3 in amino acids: CASSPRAAEQFF. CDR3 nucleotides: TGTGCCAGCTCACCGAGGGCAGCTGAGCAGTTCTTC.

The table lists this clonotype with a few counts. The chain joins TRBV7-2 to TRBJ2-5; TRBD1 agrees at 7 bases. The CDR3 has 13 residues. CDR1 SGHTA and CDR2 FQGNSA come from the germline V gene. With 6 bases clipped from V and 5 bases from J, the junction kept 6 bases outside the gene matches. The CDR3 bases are TGTGCCAGCAGAACGACAGGGTGGGAGACCCAGTACTTC. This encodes CASRTTGWETQYF.

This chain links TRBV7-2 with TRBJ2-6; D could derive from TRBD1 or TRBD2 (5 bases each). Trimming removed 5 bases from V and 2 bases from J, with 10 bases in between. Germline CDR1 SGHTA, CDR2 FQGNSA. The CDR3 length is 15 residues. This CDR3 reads CASSPRDAGANVLTF. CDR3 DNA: TGTGCCAGCAGCCCAAGGGACGCTGGGGCCAACGTCCTGACTTTC.

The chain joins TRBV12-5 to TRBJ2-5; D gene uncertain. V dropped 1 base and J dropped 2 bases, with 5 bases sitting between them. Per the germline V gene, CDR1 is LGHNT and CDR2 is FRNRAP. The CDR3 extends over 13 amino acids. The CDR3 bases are TGTGCTAGTGGTTTGGGACTTCAAGAGACCCAGTACTTC. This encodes CASGLGLQETQYF. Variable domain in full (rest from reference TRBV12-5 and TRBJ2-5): DARVTQTPRHKVTEMGQEVTMRCQPILGHNTVFWYRQTMMQGLELLAYFRNRAPLDDSGMPKDRFSAEMPDATLATLKIQPSEPRDSAVYFCASGLGLQETQYFGPGTRLLVL.

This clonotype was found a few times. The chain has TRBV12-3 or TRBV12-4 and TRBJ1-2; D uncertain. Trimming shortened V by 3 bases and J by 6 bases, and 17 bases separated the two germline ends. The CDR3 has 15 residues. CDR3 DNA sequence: TGTGCCAGCAGTTTTCGTGAAGAGGTGAACAATGGCTACACCTTC. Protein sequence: CASSFREEVNNGYTF.

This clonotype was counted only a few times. In DNA form, the CDR3 reads TGTGCCAGCAGTTACTCCTGCCAGGGGGCATCTAGCGAGCAGTACGTC. As protein: CASSYSCQGASSEQYV. The chain joins TRBV6-5 to TRBJ2-7, with 8 bases matching TRBD1. CDR1 MNHEY and CDR2 SVGAGI come from the germline V gene. This CDR3 spans 16 amino acids. With V trimmed by 0 bases and J by 6 bases, 10 bases remained unmatched.

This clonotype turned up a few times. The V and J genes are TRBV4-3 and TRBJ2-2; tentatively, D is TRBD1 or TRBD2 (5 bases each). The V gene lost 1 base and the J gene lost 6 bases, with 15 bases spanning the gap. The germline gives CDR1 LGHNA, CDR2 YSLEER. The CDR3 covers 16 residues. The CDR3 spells CASSQGPAEGSGELFF. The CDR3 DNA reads TGCGCCAGCAGCCAAGGGCCGGCAGAGGGGTCCGGGGAGCTGTTTTTT.

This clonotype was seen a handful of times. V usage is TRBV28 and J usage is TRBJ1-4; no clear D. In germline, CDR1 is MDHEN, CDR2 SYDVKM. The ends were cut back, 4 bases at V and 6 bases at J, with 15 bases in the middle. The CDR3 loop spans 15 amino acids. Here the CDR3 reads CASSSSGVADEKLFF. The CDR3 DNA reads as TGTGCCAGCAGTTCAAGTGGGGTGGCGGATGAAAAACTGTTTTTT.

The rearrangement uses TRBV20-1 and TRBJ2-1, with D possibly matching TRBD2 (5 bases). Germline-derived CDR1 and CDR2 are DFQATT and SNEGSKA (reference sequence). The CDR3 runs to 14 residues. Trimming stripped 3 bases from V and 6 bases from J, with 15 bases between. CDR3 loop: CSARWGVAGNEQFF. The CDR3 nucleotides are TGCAGTGCTAGGTGGGGAGTTGCCGGCAATGAGCAGTTCTTC.

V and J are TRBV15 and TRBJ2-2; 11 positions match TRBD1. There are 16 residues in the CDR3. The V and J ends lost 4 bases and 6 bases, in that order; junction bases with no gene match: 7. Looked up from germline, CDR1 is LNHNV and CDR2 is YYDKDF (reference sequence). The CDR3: CATSTGTGGMAGELFF. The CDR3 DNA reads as TGTGCCACCAGCACCGGGACAGGGGGTATGGCCGGGGAGCTGTTTTTT.

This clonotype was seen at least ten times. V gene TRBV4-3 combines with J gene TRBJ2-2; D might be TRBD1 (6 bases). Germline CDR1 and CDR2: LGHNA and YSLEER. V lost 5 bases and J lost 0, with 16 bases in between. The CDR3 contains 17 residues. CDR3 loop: CASSTKLGQTNTGELFF. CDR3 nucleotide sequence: TGCGCCAGCAGCACAAAATTAGGACAGACGAACACCGGGGAGCTGTTTTTT.

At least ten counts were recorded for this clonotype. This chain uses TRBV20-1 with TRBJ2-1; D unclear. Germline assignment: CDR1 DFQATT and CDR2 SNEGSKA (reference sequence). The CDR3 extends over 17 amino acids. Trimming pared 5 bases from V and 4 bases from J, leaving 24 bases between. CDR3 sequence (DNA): TGCAGTGCTTCTCAAAGTACAGTTTACCTTTGGTACAATGAGCAGTTCTTC. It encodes CSASQSTVYLWYNEQFF.

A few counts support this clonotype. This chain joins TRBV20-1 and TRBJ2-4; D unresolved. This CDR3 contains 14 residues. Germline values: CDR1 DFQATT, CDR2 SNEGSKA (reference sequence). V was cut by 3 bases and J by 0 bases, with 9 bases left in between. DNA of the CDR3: TGCAGTGCTAGGACTCCCCTAGCCAAAAACATTCAGTACTTC. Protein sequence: CSARTPLAKNIQYF.